What follows is one T cell receptor beta chain and its context. The primer mix had 60 Vbeta and 13 Jbeta primers. TCRdb's copy holds only in-frame clones and misses some; the assay was immunoSEQ multiplex PCR. The data hold 100,000 to 150,000 clones, with roughly 80% observed a single time. This specimen comes from a study of cytomegalovirus exposure and HLA in healthy donors. The CDR3 has 15 residues. Trimming cost V 0 bases and J 4 bases; bases outside gene matches: 3. Germline assignment: CDR1 SGHNT and CDR2 YYREEE (reference sequence). V usage is TRBV5-4 and J usage is TRBJ2-3; TRBD2 matches 9 bases. The clonotype comes from a man aged 18 to 30 in good health and CMV-seropositive. The specimen sequenced was PBMCs. The CDR3 protein is CASSLDAGGSDTQYF. CDR3 DNA: TGTGCCAGCAGCTTGGATGCGGGGGGGTCAGATACGCAGTATTTT.